This TCR beta chain was profiled in a study of post-analysis software for immune sequencing data. Study observations and caveats: Roughly five TRBV segments appeared more often in patients than in controls, and TRBV5-6, TRBV5-1 and TRBV20-1 were among these. Analysis by F measure revealed that same-batch samples clustered strongly together.

cDNA libraries for TCR beta contained unique molecular identifiers. MiXCR, applied by TCRdb to the PCR reads, yields one record per CDR3 protein. The sample has roughly 200,000 distinct CDR3 sequences, about 30% seen once. With respect to this clonotype: Antigen unknown. Mismatch with germline at one junction end may stem from a read error.

CDR3 length: 13 amino acids. Per the germline V gene, CDR1 is MDHEN and CDR2 is SYDVKM. This chain uses TRBV28 with TRBJ1-6, with D possibly TRBD1 on 5 matching bases. This receptor was taken from a girl aged 2 to 17 with multiple sclerosis. The sequenced sample consisted of blood. The CDR3 bases are TGTGCCAGCAGTGGGGACGGGAATTCACCCTTCCACTTT. Its translation is CASSGDGNSPFHF. The full variable domain, completed using reference TRBV28 and TRBJ1-6, is DVKVTQSSRYLVKRTGEKVFLECVQDMDHENMFWYRQDPGLGLRLIYFSYDVKMKEKGDIPEGYSVSREKKERFSLILESASTNQTSMYLCASSGDGNSPFHFGNGTRLTVT.